Following are 4 T cell receptor beta chains from one sample sequenced in a study of blood T cell repertoires in COVID-19. Only in-frame clones appear in the TCRdb table, and some are missing; sequencing was by immunoSEQ multiplex PCR. In the table there are 200,000 to 250,000 clones, almost 85% of which are singletons. Sequenced: peripheral blood. The receptor source for this set is a woman aged 50 to 65 with active or convalescent COVID-19.

This chain connects TRBV5-4 to TRBJ1-5, with D hard to call. The V end was cut by 4 bases, the J end by 5 bases, with 13 bases between. Germline assignment: CDR1 SGHNT and CDR2 YYREEE (reference sequence). CDR3 length equals 14 residues. The CDR3 DNA sequence: TGTGCCAGCAGCCCCGGGATAAAAGATCAGCCCCAGCATTTT. Residues: CASSPGIKDQPQHF.

This clone was observed a single time. V and J are TRBV10-2 and TRBJ1-2; perhaps TRBD1 as D (5 bases). The V gene lost 4 bases and the J gene lost 2 bases, with 11 bases spanning the gap. Germline assignment: CDR1 WSHSY and CDR2 SAAADI. The CDR3 is made up of 14 amino acids. The CDR3 DNA reads as TGCGCCAGCAGTGGCGGACACACGAACTATGGCTACACCTTC. This encodes CASSGGHTNYGYTF.

CDR3 nucleotides: TGTGCCAGCTCACCCGGGGCTAGCGGGGGCCAAGAGACCCAGTACTTC. Residues: CASSPGASGGQETQYF. This chain joins TRBV18 and TRBJ2-5, with 10 bases matching TRBD2. V trimming: 3 bases; J trimming: 1 base; junction bases outside the gene matches: 5. The CDR3 spans 16 residues. The V gene's germline CDR1 is KGHSH and CDR2 LQKENI.

The chain has TRBV6-5 and TRBJ1-5, with a tentative D call TRBD1 (5 bases). Germline values: CDR1 MNHEY, CDR2 SVGAGI. CDR3 size: 15 residues. V lost 5 bases to trimming and J lost 6 bases, with 17 bases between them. The CDR3 DNA is TGTGCCAGCAGTCCCCCGGGCAGGGATGGTCAGCCCCAGCATTTT. Protein: CASSPPGRDGQPQHF.